The rows below give T cell receptor beta chains drawn from one sample of a study of blood T cells in healthy people across ages. TCRdb reprocessed the 5' RACE reads with MiXCR, giving one entry per CDR3 protein. The data show about a million distinct CDR3 sequences, approximately 38% seen once. Sequencing input: blood. The receptors originated from a man aged 18 to 29 in good health. The CDR3 runs from the conserved cysteine through the conserved F or W.

j_gene,v_gene,CDR3aa
TRBJ2-2,TRBV6-5,CASSYSRLAAGELFF
TRBJ2-5,TRBV2,CASSVDSEQYF
TRBJ2-5,TRBV4-3,CASSLAGGQTQYF
TRBJ2-1,TRBV2,CASTPVSSYNEQFF
TRBJ2-3,TRBV9,CASSVADRLRTDTQYF
TRBJ2-3,TRBV11-1,CASSARLRLAADTQYF
TRBJ1-2,TRBV18,CASSPPSSFGYTF
TRBJ1-6,TRBV4-1,CASSQVQGNYNSPLHF
TRBJ1-2,TRBV20-1,CSARSTENYDYTF
TRBJ2-2,TRBV5-5,CASSLGRIKAGELFF
TRBJ2-5,TRBV25-1,CASSASRDRETQYF
TRBJ2-7,TRBV10-3,CAISAEGDEQYF
TRBJ2-7,TRBV9,CASSVEGRDEQYF
TRBJ2-3,TRBV20-1,CSPLHQDTQYF
TRBJ1-1,TRBV7-2,CASSFPGQRFTEAFF
TRBJ1-2,TRBV6-5,CASCPGATYGYTF
TRBJ1-6,TRBV7-9,CASSLEGLADSPLHF
TRBJ2-1,TRBV2,CASRAGPANNEQFF
TRBJ2-7,TRBV6-5,CASSYRYEQYF
TRBJ2-4,TRBV30,CAWSPPGTKGQYF
TRBJ1-1,TRBV28,CASSLQGVGWGEAFF
TRBJ2-1,TRBV30,CAWSVLNEQFF
TRBJ2-3,TRBV20-1,CSAQPGGAVDTQYF
TRBJ1-1,TRBV6-2/TRBV6-3,CVSSVETYADTEAFF
TRBJ2-4,TRBV9,CASSVETQVPRNIQYF
TRBJ1-3,TRBV29-1,CSVEAGNTIYF